The present T cell receptor beta chain was sequenced within a study of CD8+CD57+ T cells in acquired aplastic anemia. TCR beta VDJ combinations and CDR3 sequences were profiled from genomic DNA. MiXCR was run by TCRdb on the reads, yielding one entry per CDR3 protein. The data contain 450,000 to 600,000 distinct CDR3 sequences, over 25% of them singletons. Patients selected for sequencing had displayed CD8+CD57+ cell expansion by flow cytometry. The germline gives CDR1 SNHLY, CDR2 FYNNEI. V lost 8 bases, J lost 8 bases, and 15 bases lay in between. The CDR3 has 12 amino acids. This clonotype occurred a few times.

Sample: sorted CD4+, CD8+, or CD8+CD57+ T cells (not recorded which) from PBMCs. V usage is TRBV2 and J usage is TRBJ1-2; possibly TRBD1 for D (6 bases). The TCR comes from a human donor with aplastic anemia. Written as DNA, the CDR3 is TGTGCCAGCCTCTCACAGGGTGGGGGCTACACCTTC. Its translation: CASLSQGGGYTF.